Shown below are 4 T cell receptor beta chains from a single sample sequenced in a study of blood T cell repertoires in COVID-19 (TCRdb year 2020). The protocol used for the library was the immunoSEQ multiplex PCR assay. Held by TCRdb, this immuneACCESS table contains in-frame sequences only and omits some clones. Under half of the omission traces to an unresolved V gene where checked; the cause of the rest is unknown. This sample gives about 150,000 clones in total; roughly nine tenths of them show up just once. Of the sample, about 4.6% falls within the top ten clones. What was sequenced was peripheral blood. The origin of the receptors is a woman aged 55-75 years with active or convalescent COVID-19.

V gene TRBV27 combines with J gene TRBJ1-4; 8 bases fit TRBD1. The CDR3 consists of 16 residues. Trimming removed 5 bases from V and 5 bases from J; junction bases left unmatched: 10. Germline CDR1 is MNHEY and CDR2 is SMNVEV (reference sequence). The CDR3: CASSPRTGPLNEKLFF. The DNA for the CDR3 is TGTGCCAGCAGTCCCAGGACAGGGCCCTTAAATGAAAAACTGTTTTTT.

The rearrangement links TRBV18 to TRBJ2-1; D perhaps matches TRBD1 (6 bases). The V gene lost 5 bases and the J gene lost 5 bases, with 10 bases spanning the gap. This CDR3 is built from 13 residues. Germline loops: CDR1 KGHSH, CDR2 LQKENI. CDR3 DNA: TGTGCCAGCTCATCACGGACAGACAATGAGCAGTTCTTC. Translated: CASSSRTDNEQFF.

The V and J genes are TRBV3-1 (or the pseudogene TRBV3-2) and TRBJ1-2, with 9 bases fitting TRBD1. This CDR3 has 14 residues. V dropped 4 bases and J dropped 7; count of bases not matched to a gene: 7. Germline assignment: CDR1 LGHDT and CDR2 YNNKEL (reference sequence). The CDR3, as DNA: TGTGCCAGCAGCCCCCGGGACAGGGATCCTGGCTACACCTTC. Translation: CASSPRDRDPGYTF.

As DNA, the CDR3 is TGTGCCAGCAGTTTATCTCCGAACACTGAAGCTTTCTTT. Its translation is CASSLSPNTEAFF. The chain carries TRBV12-3 or TRBV12-4 and TRBJ1-1; no reliable D call. The ends were cut back, 2 bases at V and 1 base at J, with 5 bases in the middle. This CDR3 comprises 13 residues.